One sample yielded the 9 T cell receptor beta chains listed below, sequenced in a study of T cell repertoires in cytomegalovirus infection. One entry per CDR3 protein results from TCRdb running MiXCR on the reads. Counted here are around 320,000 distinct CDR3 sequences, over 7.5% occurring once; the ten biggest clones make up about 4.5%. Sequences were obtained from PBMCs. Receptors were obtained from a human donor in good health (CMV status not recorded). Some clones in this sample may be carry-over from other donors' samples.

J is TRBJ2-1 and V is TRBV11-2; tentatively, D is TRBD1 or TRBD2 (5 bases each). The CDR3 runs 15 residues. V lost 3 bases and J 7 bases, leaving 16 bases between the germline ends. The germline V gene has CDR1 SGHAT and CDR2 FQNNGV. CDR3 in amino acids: CASSFQGFSGNEQFF. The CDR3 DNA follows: TGTGCCAGCAGCTTCCAGGGTTTTTCGGGAAATGAGCAGTTCTTC. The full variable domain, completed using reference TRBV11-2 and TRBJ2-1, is EAGVAQSPRYKIIEKRQSVAFWCNPISGHATLYWYQQILGQGPKLLIQFQNNGVVDDSQLPKDRFSAERLKGVDSTLKIQPAKLEDSAVYLCASSFQGFSGNEQFFGPGTRLTVL.

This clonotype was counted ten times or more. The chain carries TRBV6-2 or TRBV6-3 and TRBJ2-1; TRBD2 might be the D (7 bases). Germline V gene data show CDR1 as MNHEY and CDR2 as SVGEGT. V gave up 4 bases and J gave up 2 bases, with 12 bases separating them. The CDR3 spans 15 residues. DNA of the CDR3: TGTGCCAGCAGTTGGGCGGGGGCGACCTACAATGAGCAGTTCTTC. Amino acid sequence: CASSWAGATYNEQFF.

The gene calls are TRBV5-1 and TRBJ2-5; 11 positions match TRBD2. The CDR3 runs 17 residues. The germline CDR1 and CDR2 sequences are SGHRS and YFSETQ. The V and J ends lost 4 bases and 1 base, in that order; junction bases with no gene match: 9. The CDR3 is CASSRHGLAGGQETQYF. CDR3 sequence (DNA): TGCGCCAGCAGCCGACATGGGCTAGCGGGAGGCCAAGAGACCCAGTACTTC.

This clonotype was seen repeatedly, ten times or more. This CDR3 is CASSLNRGQRTEAFF. CDR3 bases: TGTGCCAGCAGCTTGAACAGGGGGCAGCGGACTGAAGCTTTCTTT. V usage is TRBV7-2 and J usage is TRBJ1-1; 9 bases align to TRBD1. Per germline, CDR1 SGHTA and CDR2 FQGNSA. The V segment lost 3 bases and the J segment 5 bases; nucleotides outside the gene matches: 7. This CDR3 contains 15 residues. Combining the CDR3 with reference TRBV7-2 and TRBJ1-1 gives the whole variable domain GAGVSQSPSNKVTEKGKDVELRCDPISGHTALYWYRQSLGQGLEFLIYFQGNSAPDKSGLPSDRFSAERTGGSVSTLTIQRTQQEDSAVYLCASSLNRGQRTEAFFGQGTRLTVV.

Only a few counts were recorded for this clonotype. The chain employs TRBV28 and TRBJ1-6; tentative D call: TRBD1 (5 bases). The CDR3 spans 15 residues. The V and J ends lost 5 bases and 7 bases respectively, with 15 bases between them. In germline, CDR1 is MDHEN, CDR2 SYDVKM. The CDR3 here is CASSTGQRSNSPLHF. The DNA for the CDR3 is TGTGCCAGCAGTACAGGCCAAAGGTCGAATTCACCCCTCCACTTT.

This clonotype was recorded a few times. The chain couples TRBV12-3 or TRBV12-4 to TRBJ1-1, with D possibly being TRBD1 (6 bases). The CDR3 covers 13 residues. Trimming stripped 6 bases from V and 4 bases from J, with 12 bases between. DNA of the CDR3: TGTGCCAGCAGCGGGACATATCGCACTGAAGCTTTCTTT. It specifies CASSGTYRTEAFF.

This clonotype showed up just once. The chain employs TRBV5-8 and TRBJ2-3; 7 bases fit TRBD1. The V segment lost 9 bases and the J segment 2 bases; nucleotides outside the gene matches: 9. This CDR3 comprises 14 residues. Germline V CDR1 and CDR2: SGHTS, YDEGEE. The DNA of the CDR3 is TGTGCCACCGGACAGGAGCGACCCACAGATACGCAGTATTTT. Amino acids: CATGQERPTDTQYF.

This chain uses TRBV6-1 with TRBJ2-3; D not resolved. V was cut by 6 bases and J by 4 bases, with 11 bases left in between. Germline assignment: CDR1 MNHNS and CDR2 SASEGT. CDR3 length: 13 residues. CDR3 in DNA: TGTGCCAGCAGGCAAGACACCCCAGATACGCAGTATTTT. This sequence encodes CASRQDTPDTQYF.

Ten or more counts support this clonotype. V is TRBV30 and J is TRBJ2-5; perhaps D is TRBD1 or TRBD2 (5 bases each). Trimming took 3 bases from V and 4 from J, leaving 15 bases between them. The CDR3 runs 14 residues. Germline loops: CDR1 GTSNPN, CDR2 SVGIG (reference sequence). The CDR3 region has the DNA TGTGCCTGGAGACCCGGGACCGAGGGAGAGACCCAGTACTTC. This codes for CAWRPGTEGETQYF.